The rows below give T cell receptor beta chains drawn from one sample of a study of cytomegalovirus exposure and HLA in healthy donors. Using immunoSEQ multiplex PCR, the repertoire was profiled, and TCRdb retains in-frame clones only, with some absent. The sample lists tens of thousands of clones, less than 80% occurring once. Material for sequencing was PBMCs. Every receptor here comes from a boy younger than 18 in good health and CMV-seropositive. Both conserved end residues are part of each CDR3. The D gene is left open where the match is weak. Rows give clone size only sometimes, using once, few, many, or a class for an expanded clone.

D: TRBD1
length: 19
size: few
J: TRBJ2-6
V: TRBV7-9
CDR3: CASSLRKGQVYSGANVLTF
DNA: TGTGCCAGCAGCTTGAGAAAAGGACAGGTGTACTCTGGGGCCAACGTCCTGACTTTC

D: -
length: 14
size: once
J: TRBJ1-2
V: TRBV6-5
CDR3: CASSWTVTNYGYTF
DNA: TGTGCCAGCAGTTGGACAGTAACTAACTATGGCTACACCTTC

D: -
length: 18
size: -
J: TRBJ2-3
V: TRBV11-2
CDR3: CASSLEFRAGINTDTQYF
DNA: TGTGCCAGCAGCTTAGAGTTCAGGGCAGGGATCAACACAGATACGCAGTATTTT

D: -
length: 15
size: -
J: TRBJ1-6
V: TRBV2
CDR3: CASRPSSGDNSPLHF
DNA: TGTGCCAGCAGACCTTCGTCCGGGGATAATTCACCCCTCCACTTT

D: -
length: 14
size: -
J: TRBJ1-2
V: TRBV13
CDR3: CASSRSGGLYGYTF
DNA: TGTGCCAGCAGCCGTTCCGGGGGATTGTATGGCTACACCTTC

D: TRBD1
length: 13
size: -
J: TRBJ2-5
V: TRBV5-1
CDR3: CASSGQGQETQYF
DNA: TGCGCCAGCAGCGGACAGGGTCAGGAGACCCAGTACTTC

D: -
length: 15
size: few
J: TRBJ2-1
V: TRBV7-9
CDR3: CASSLISSSYNEQFF
DNA: TGTGCCAGCAGCCTTATCTCGAGCTCCTACAATGAGCAGTTCTTC

D: TRBD1
length: 14
size: -
J: TRBJ2-7
V: TRBV2
CDR3: CASIRRTGAYEQYF
DNA: TGTGCCAGCATTAGACGGACAGGGGCGTACGAGCAGTACTTC

D: -
length: 12
size: -
J: TRBJ2-7
V: TRBV25-1
CDR3: CASSVGAYEQYF
DNA: TGTGCCAGCAGTGTCGGGGCCTACGAGCAGTACTTC

D: -
length: 11
size: -
J: TRBJ2-4
V: TRBV20-1
CDR3: CSAPGSDIQYF
DNA: TGCAGTGCTCCGGGTAGCGACATTCAGTACTTC

D: -
length: 14
size: few
J: TRBJ2-7
V: TRBV2
CDR3: CASEREGGPWEQYF
DNA: TGTGCCAGCGAGAGGGAAGGGGGACCCTGGGAGCAGTACTTC

D: TRBD1
length: 15
size: -
J: TRBJ1-1
V: TRBV7-2
CDR3: CASSFDRARWAEAFF
DNA: TGTGCCAGCAGCTTTGACAGGGCTCGTTGGGCTGAAGCTTTCTTT

D: TRBD1
length: 16
size: -
J: TRBJ1-4
V: TRBV6-6
CDR3: CASTPGRGVYREKLFF
DNA: TGTGCCAGCACCCCGGGCAGGGGGGTCTATCGTGAAAAACTGTTTTTT

D: -
length: 13
size: -
J: TRBJ1-4
V: TRBV7-9
CDR3: CASSSGHPEKLFF
DNA: TGTGCCAGCAGCAGCGGGCACCCTGAAAAACTGTTTTTT

D: TRBD2
length: 12
size: -
J: TRBJ2-4
V: TRBV11-2
CDR3: CASSGGGDIQYF
DNA: TGTGCCAGCTCCGGGGGAGGGGACATTCAGTACTTC

D: -
length: 13
size: -
J: TRBJ1-1
V: TRBV6-5
CDR3: CASRTGLNTEAFF
DNA: TGTGCCAGCAGGACAGGACTGAACACTGAAGCTTTCTTT

D: -
length: 13
size: -
J: TRBJ1-3
V: TRBV10-3
CDR3: CAISEAGGNTIYF
DNA: TGTGCCATCAGTGAGGCAGGTGGAAACACCATATATTTT

D: TRBD1
length: 14
size: -
J: TRBJ2-5
V: TRBV5-1
CDR3: CASHSGQGLETQYF
DNA: TGCGCCAGCCACTCAGGACAGGGTTTGGAGACCCAGTACTTC

D: TRBD2
length: 16
size: -
J: TRBJ2-3
V: TRBV5-1
CDR3: CASSWILAGGLDTQYF
DNA: TGCGCCAGCAGCTGGATTCTAGCGGGGGGGCTGGATACGCAGTATTTT

D: -
length: 14
size: -
J: TRBJ2-7
V: TRBV10-1
CDR3: CASSEAGQLYEQYF
DNA: TGCGCCAGCAGTGAGGCGGGACAGCTTTACGAGCAGTACTTC

D: -
length: 15
size: few
J: TRBJ1-5
V: TRBV19
CDR3: CASSMQVGLNQPQHF
DNA: TGTGCCAGTAGTATGCAGGTAGGACTCAATCAGCCCCAGCATTTT

D: TRBD1
length: 16
size: -
J: TRBJ2-5
V: TRBV6-6
CDR3: CASSYSGTGYQETQYF
DNA: TGTGCCAGCAGTTACTCCGGGACAGGGTACCAAGAGACCCAGTACTTC

D: TRBD2
length: 13
size: -
J: TRBJ2-5
V: TRBV30
CDR3: CAYGGGHLENQYF
DNA: TGTGCCTATGGGGGAGGGCATCTTGAGAACCAGTACTTC

D: -
length: 17
size: -
J: TRBJ2-3
V: TRBV11-2
CDR3: CASSPPVGGGHTDTQYF
DNA: TGTGCCAGCAGCCCACCCGTCGGCGGGGGACACACAGATACGCAGTATTTT

D: -
length: 15
size: -
J: TRBJ2-6
V: TRBV5-1
CDR3: CASSLEGQRLAVLTF
DNA: TGCGCCAGCAGCTTGGAGGGACAAAGATTAGCCGTCCTGACTTTC

D: -
length: 14
size: -
J: TRBJ2-5
V: TRBV5-1
CDR3: CASSLGQPQETQYF
DNA: TGCGCCAGCAGCTTGGGACAGCCCCAAGAGACCCAGTACTTC

D: -
length: 12
size: -
J: TRBJ2-1
V: TRBV7-9
CDR3: CASSHRWGEQFF
DNA: TGTGCCAGCAGCCACAGGTGGGGTGAGCAGTTCTTC

D: TRBD1
length: 15
size: -
J: TRBJ1-4
V: TRBV14
CDR3: CASSQAGTGPEKLFF
DNA: TGTGCCAGCAGCCAGGCCGGGACAGGACCTGAAAAACTGTTTTTT

D: -
length: 13
size: -
J: TRBJ1-1
V: TRBV25-1
CDR3: CASSRGGVAEAFF
DNA: TGTGCCAGCAGCAGAGGGGGGGTCGCTGAAGCTTTCTTT

D: TRBD1
length: 14
size: -
J: TRBJ1-2
V: TRBV5-4
CDR3: CASSLPDRIGGYTF
DNA: TGTGCCAGCAGCCTCCCGGACAGGATAGGGGGCTACACCTTC

D: TRBD2
length: 15
size: -
J: TRBJ2-1
V: TRBV6-1
CDR3: CASTHTSGAYNEQFF
DNA: TGTGCCAGCACACACACTAGCGGGGCCTACAATGAGCAGTTCTTC

D: -
length: 15
size: -
J: TRBJ1-1
V: TRBV18
CDR3: CASSPRFEGNTEAFF
DNA: TGTGCCAGCTCACCAAGATTTGAGGGTAACACTGAAGCTTTCTTT

D: TRBD1
length: 12
size: -
J: TRBJ1-1
V: TRBV29-1
CDR3: CSVYTGGTEAFF
DNA: TGCAGCGTTTACACAGGGGGCACTGAAGCTTTCTTT

D: -
length: 15
size: -
J: TRBJ1-4
V: TRBV5-1
CDR3: CASSLDGRGNEKLFF
DNA: TGCGCCAGCAGCTTGGATGGCAGGGGTAATGAAAAACTGTTTTTT

D: -
length: 15
size: -
J: TRBJ1-1
V: TRBV15
CDR3: CATSRDRRTGTEAFF
DNA: TGTGCCACCAGCAGAGATAGGAGAACTGGAACTGAAGCTTTCTTT

D: -
length: 15
size: -
J: TRBJ1-5
V: TRBV5-6
CDR3: CASSLGLRGNQPQHF
DNA: TGTGCCAGCAGCTTGGGTCTCAGGGGAAATCAGCCCCAGCATTTT

D: -
length: 15
size: few
J: TRBJ2-1
V: TRBV15
CDR3: CATSTMGGVYNEQFF
DNA: TGTGCCACCAGCACCATGGGCGGGGTATACAATGAGCAGTTCTTC

D: -
length: 15
size: -
J: TRBJ1-1
V: TRBV7-9
CDR3: CASSPLPGGVTEAFF
DNA: TGTGCCAGCAGTCCTCTTCCGGGGGGCGTCACTGAAGCTTTCTTT

D: TRBD2
length: 19
size: -
J: TRBJ2-1
V: TRBV27
CDR3: CASSLYPVTQGLGSSEQFF
DNA: TGTGCCAGCAGTTTATACCCGGTTACACAGGGACTAGGGTCCAGTGAGCAGTTCTTC

D: -
length: 16
size: -
J: TRBJ1-1
V: TRBV4-1
CDR3: CASSSASFGHHTEAFF
DNA: TGCGCCAGCAGCTCGGCTAGTTTTGGCCACCACACTGAAGCTTTCTTT

D: -
length: 13
size: -
J: TRBJ2-7
V: TRBV11-2
CDR3: CASSFNILYEQYF
DNA: TGTGCCAGCAGCTTTAACATCCTCTACGAGCAGTACTTC

D: TRBD1
length: 15
size: -
J: TRBJ1-4
V: TRBV7-9
CDR3: CASSPLAGGNEKLFF
DNA: TGTGCCAGCAGCCCCCTGGCAGGGGGTAATGAAAAACTGTTTTTT

D: -
length: 13
size: -
J: TRBJ2-7
V: TRBV28
CDR3: CASSLWGDYEQYF
DNA: TGTGCCAGCAGTCTCTGGGGGGACTACGAGCAGTACTTC

D: TRBD2
length: 13
size: -
J: TRBJ2-7
V: TRBV13
CDR3: CASSSGRTYEQYF
DNA: TGTGCCAGCAGCTCCGGGAGGACCTACGAGCAGTACTTC

D: TRBD2
length: 16
size: -
J: TRBJ2-3
V: TRBV5-4
CDR3: CASSPGTSGGTDTQYF
DNA: TGTGCCAGCAGCCCCGGGACTAGCGGGGGCACAGATACGCAGTATTTT

D: -
length: 14
size: -
J: TRBJ2-5
V: TRBV9
CDR3: CASSVTSGPETQYF
DNA: TGTGCCAGCAGCGTTACCAGCGGACCAGAGACCCAGTACTTC

D: -
length: 14
size: -
J: TRBJ2-7
V: TRBV2
CDR3: CASRSSDSFLEQYF
DNA: TGTGCCAGCAGGTCTTCGGACAGTTTTTTGGAGCAGTACTTC

D: -
length: 14
size: -
J: TRBJ1-2
V: TRBV5-4
CDR3: CASGRLGPEEGYTF
DNA: TGTGCCAGCGGACGCCTCGGGCCGGAGGAGGGCTACACCTTC

D: -
length: 13
size: -
J: TRBJ2-2
V: TRBV7-2
CDR3: CASSSARDGELFF
DNA: TGTGCCAGCAGCAGTGCCAGGGACGGGGAGCTGTTTTTT

D: -
length: 15
size: -
J: TRBJ1-2
V: TRBV7-2
CDR3: CASSLVFGTIYGYTF
DNA: TGTGCCAGCAGCTTAGTTTTTGGCACCATCTATGGCTACACCTTC

D: -
length: 14
size: -
J: TRBJ2-3
V: TRBV5-1
CDR3: CASSLGLVGDTQYF
DNA: TGCGCCAGCAGCTTGGGGCTAGTAGGTGATACGCAGTATTTT

D: TRBD1
length: 18
size: -
J: TRBJ1-1
V: TRBV27
CDR3: CAGSLWPDRGTGNTEAFF
DNA: TGTGCCGGCAGTTTATGGCCCGACAGGGGGACGGGGAACACTGAAGCTTTCTTT

D: -
length: 15
size: once
J: TRBJ1-2
V: TRBV15
CDR3: CATSLRRQDSYGYPF
DNA: TGTGCCACCAGCTTACGTAGACAGGATAGCTATGGCTACCCCTTC

D: TRBD2
length: 15
size: -
J: TRBJ2-5
V: TRBV14
CDR3: CASSQEGRLAETQYF
DNA: TGTGCCAGCAGCCAAGAAGGGAGACTAGCCGAGACCCAGTACTTC